This T cell receptor (beta chain) is drawn from a study of blood T cells in healthy people across ages. In the study overall: There was about one barcoded beta molecule captured by template switching per two T cells.

V was trimmed by 2 bases and J by 5 bases, leaving 10 bases between them. Germline loops: CDR1 SEHNR, CDR2 FQNEAQ (reference sequence). The CDR3 is 14 amino acids. Study results and caveats: Strongly correlated with naive T cell percentage was TCR beta diversity. With age, beta diversity per million T cells declined roughly linearly, significantly by 30 to 40.

With respect to this clonotype: Its antigen is as yet unknown.

PCR was performed a second time for roughly 7 to 12 cycles using a sample-barcoded 5' primer and a J-beta primer mix. Sequencing recovered at least 3 million CDR3-containing paired-end reads from each sample. TCRdb called the 5' RACE reads again in MiXCR, with one record for every CDR3 protein. The profile covers about 900,000 distinct CDR3 sequences, with around 48% appearing a single time and about an eighth taken by the ten largest. Sequenced sample: blood. The sequence came from a young man in good health. This chain links TRBV7-9 with TRBJ2-1; no clear D gene. CDR3 nucleotide sequence: TGTGCCAGCAGCTTATCATCGAAAAACAATGAGCAGTTCTTC. It yields the protein CASSLSSKNNEQFF.